One and the same sample provided the 27 T cell receptor beta chains below, sequenced in a study of glioma-infiltrating T cells. Amplification of TCR alpha and beta CDR3 regions from RNA used iRepertoire nested multiplex PCR. TCRdb re-analysed the multiplex PCR reads in MiXCR, keeping a single row per CDR3 protein. The table shows some 160,000 distinct CDR3 sequences, with around 40% occurring only once. Sequenced sample: glioma tissue, nonneoplastic brain tissue, or PBMCs (not recorded which). The receptors come from a human donor with low-grade glioma or glioblastoma, undergoing nonglioma brain surgery, or in good health (not recorded which).

Worth noting for this clonotype: A clone one base away is much larger, so this may be a read error. V usage is TRBV20-1 and J usage is TRBJ1-5; D call uncertain. The CDR3 sequence is 16 residues long. V gave up 0 bases and J gave up 3 bases, with 15 bases separating them. Germline CDR1 is DFQATT and CDR2 is SNEGSKA (reference sequence). CDR3 protein: CSARDTWTELNQPQHF. CDR3 DNA sequence: TGCAGTGCTAGAGACACTTGGACCGAACTCAATCAGCCCCAGCATTTT.

This sequence joins TRBV2 and TRBJ1-3; unclear D gene. V shed 7 bases and J shed 0 bases, with 13 bases lying between them. The CDR3 extends over 15 amino acids. Germline V gives CDR1 SNHLY, CDR2 FYNNEI. The CDR3 loop reads CASTFGRSSGNTIYF. CDR3 in DNA: TGTGCCAGCACTTTCGGACGGAGCTCTGGAAACACCATATATTTT. Full variable domain (missing parts from reference TRBV2 and TRBJ1-3): EPEVTQTPSHQVTQMGQEVILRCVPISNHLYFYWYRQILGQKVEFLVSFYNNEISEKSEIFDDQFSVERPDGSNFTLKIRSTKLEDSAMYFCASTFGRSSGNTIYFGEGSWLTVV.

As to this clonotype: A junction end diverges from the germline sequence, so it may reflect a read error. The V gene is TRBV11-2, the J gene TRBJ2-1, with TRBD2 matching over 11 bases. This CDR3 has 15 amino acids. CDR1 SGHAT and CDR2 FQNNGV come from the germline V gene. CDR3: CACSLDVAGGNEQFF. CDR3 sequence (DNA): TGTGCCTGCAGCTTAGATGTAGCGGGAGGGAATGAGCAGTTCTTC.

In its sample, this clonotype was seen many times. The chain links TRBV28 to TRBJ2-3; weak D call: TRBD2 (6 bases). Germline V lookup: CDR1 MDHEN, CDR2 SYDVKM. The CDR3 is 14 amino acids. V was pared by 3 bases and J by 5 bases, with 12 bases between. CDR3 in DNA: TGTGCCAGCAGTTTGAGGTCGGGAGAAGATACGCAGTATTTT. It yields the protein CASSLRSGEDTQYF.

This clonotype was seen repeatedly, ten times or more. V is TRBV20-1 and J is TRBJ1-5, with D perhaps TRBD1 (5 bases). Looked up from germline, CDR1 is DFQATT and CDR2 is SNEGSKA (reference sequence). The CDR3 is 14 amino acids. Trimming removed 5 bases from V and 2 bases from J, with 13 bases in between. This CDR3 is CSAQGELGNQPQHF. Here the CDR3 DNA reads TGCAGTGCTCAAGGGGAGTTGGGCAATCAGCCCCAGCATTTT.

The V and J genes are TRBV7-8 and TRBJ2-4, with D tentatively TRBD1 or TRBD2 (5 bases each). V was clipped by 0 bases and J by 5 bases, with 8 bases between them. Germline lookup yields CDR1 SGHVS and CDR2 FQNEAQ. The CDR3 is 14 amino acids. The CDR3 here is CASSLAGRQNIQYF. As DNA, the CDR3 is TGTGCCAGCAGCTTAGCGGGACGGCAAAACATTCAGTACTTC.

This clonotype was seen only a few times. V and J are TRBV27 and TRBJ2-7; D is unresolved. V lost 1 base to trimming and J lost 5 bases, with 9 bases between them. This CDR3 spans 13 amino acids. Germline-derived CDR1 and CDR2 are MNHEY and SMNVEV (reference sequence). In DNA, the CDR3 is TGTGCCAGCAGTTTATATTCTAGAGACGAGCAGTACTTC. Protein product: CASSLYSRDEQYF.

The J gene is TRBJ2-5, the V gene TRBV28, with 10 bases matching TRBD2. The V gene's germline CDR1 is MDHEN and CDR2 SYDVKM. V gave up 5 bases and J gave up 5 bases; unmatched junction bases: 11. This CDR3 has 16 residues. The CDR3 DNA sequence: TGTGCCAGCAGTCCACCTCTACTAGCGGGATTGGAGACCCAGTACTTC. It codes for CASSPPLLAGLETQYF. Full variable domain (outside the CDR3, taken from reference TRBV28 and TRBJ2-5): DVKVTQSSRYLVKRTGEKVFLECVQDMDHENMFWYRQDPGLGLRLIYFSYDVKMKEKGDIPEGYSVSREKKERFSLILESASTNQTSMYLCASSPPLLAGLETQYFGPGTRLLVL.

This clonotype came up many times. The CDR3 nucleotides are TGCAGTGTGGGACTAGCGGGATCAGCGCAGGCCACAGATACGCAGTATTTT. Translation: CSVGLAGSAQATDTQYF. The rearrangement uses TRBV20-1 and TRBJ2-3; 13 nucleotides align to TRBD2. The CDR3 is 17 residues long. The junction had 12 bases not matched to a gene; V was cut back by 7 bases and J by 2 bases. Germline lookup yields CDR1 DFQATT and CDR2 SNEGSKA (reference sequence).

This clonotype was detected many times. This CDR3 reads CASSLKGSVSYNEQFF. The CDR3 bases are TGTGCCAGCAGTTTAAAGGGCTCCGTTTCCTACAATGAGCAGTTCTTC. J is TRBJ2-1 and V is TRBV28, with D unclear. Trimming took 2 bases from V and 1 from J, leaving 12 bases between them. The germline V gene has CDR1 MDHEN and CDR2 SYDVKM. CDR3 length equals 16 residues.

The rearrangement links TRBV29-1 to TRBJ2-3, with D uncertain. This CDR3 is 10 amino acids long. V dropped 6 bases and J dropped 5 bases, with 6 bases sitting between them. The germline CDR1 and CDR2 sequences are SQVTM and ANQGSEA. DNA for the CDR3: TGCAGCGTAAGAAAAGATACGCAGTATTTT. Translation: CSVRKDTQYF.

This clonotype was seen a handful of times. The V call is TRBV18, the J call TRBJ1-5; 10 bases match TRBD1. The junction had 4 bases not matched to a gene; V was cut back by 3 bases and J by 5 bases. Germline CDR1 KGHSH, CDR2 LQKENI. CDR3 length: 15 residues. CDR3 protein: CASSPDRGLDQPQHF. In nucleotides, the CDR3 is TGTGCCAGCTCACCTGACAGGGGGCTCGATCAGCCCCAGCATTTT.

With respect to this clonotype: Lacking the conserved final phenylalanine or tryptophan, this CDR3 likely reflects a read error. V is TRBV20-1 and J is TRBJ1-1; no definite D call. The CDR3 has 14 residues. CDR1 and CDR2 (germline): DFQATT, SNEGSKA (reference sequence). This CDR3 reads CSAMRWTADTEAFL. DNA of the CDR3: TGTAGTGCAATGCGCTGGACGGCCGACACTGAAGCTTTCTTA.

The table lists this clonotype with a few counts. The chain employs TRBV7-6 and TRBJ2-1, with 8 positions matching TRBD2. The V gene's germline CDR1 is SGHVS and CDR2 FNYEAQ. CDR3 length: 18 residues. After removal of 4 bases from V and 6 bases from J, the junction contained 17 bases not matched to a gene. The CDR3 spells CASSSLPRGSGKRNEQFF. CDR3 DNA sequence: TGTGCCAGCAGCTCCCTCCCTCGAGGTAGCGGGAAACGCAATGAGCAGTTCTTC.

The chain has TRBV3-1 and TRBJ2-7; 9 bases agree with TRBD2. Trimming at V came to 5 bases and at J to 2 bases, leaving 13 bases not matched to a gene. Germline assignment: CDR1 LGHDT and CDR2 YNNKEL (reference sequence). CDR3 length equals 17 residues. The CDR3 nucleotides are TGTGCCAGCAGCTATAAGCCCCTAGCGGGAAAGACCTACGAGCAGTACTTC. This codes for CASSYKPLAGKTYEQYF.

Points on this clonotype: A much larger clone lies a single base off, so this may be a read error. The chain joins TRBV19 to TRBJ1-2, with D unclear. Trimming removed 7 bases at V and 6 bases at J, with 18 bases between. The CDR3 contains 14 residues. CDR1 and CDR2 from the germline V gene are LNHDA and SQIVND (reference sequence). The DNA for the CDR3 is TGTGCCAGTAACGCAAGGAGGGAGTCGAATGGCTACACCTTC. This gives the protein CASNARRESNGYTF.

A remark on this clonotype: Compared with germline, one end of the junction differs, possibly owing to a read error. The CDR3 is CIARVGGAHEQYF. The CDR3 DNA is TGCATTGCTAGAGTTGGGGGTGCCCACGAGCAGTACTTC. The rearrangement uses TRBV20-1 and TRBJ2-7; TRBD1 or TRBD2 may be the D gene (5 bases each). Germline V gives CDR1 DFQATT, CDR2 SNEGSKA (reference sequence). The CDR3 sequence is 13 residues long.

Note on this clonotype: A read error is possible here, since a much larger clone lies one base away. The V and J genes are TRBV29-1 and TRBJ1-1; maybe TRBD1 (5 bases). CDR1 is SQVTM and CDR2 is ANQGSEA in the germline V gene. This CDR3 is 14 amino acids long. Trimming cost V 3 bases and J 1 base, with 12 bases left between them. The CDR3 is CSVDNADKNTEAFF. Written as DNA, the CDR3 is TGCAGCGTTGATAATGCGGACAAGAACACTGAAGCTTTCTTT.

Concerning this clonotype itself: A single base separates this from a much larger clone, so it may be a read error. This chain links TRBV20-1 with TRBJ2-1, with 11 bases that match TRBD2. The CDR3 is made up of 18 amino acids. Germline CDR1 and CDR2: DFQATT and SNEGSKA (reference sequence). V was pared by 2 bases and J by 8 bases, with 17 bases of the junction left unmatched. The CDR3 protein is CSARMDSGRALSWYEQFF. The DNA of the CDR3 is TGCAGTGCTAGAATGGATAGCGGGAGGGCCTTATCCTGGTATGAGCAGTTCTTC.

This clonotype was seen many times. The genes are TRBV28 and TRBJ2-7, with 9 bases matching TRBD2. Germline CDR1 MDHEN, CDR2 SYDVKM. The CDR3 spans 15 residues. The junction had 9 bases not matched to a gene; V was cut back by 5 bases and J by 4 bases. As DNA, the CDR3 is TGTGCCAGCAGTGCACCCGGGACTAGCTCGTACGAGCAGTACTTC. Its translation is CASSAPGTSSYEQYF. The full variable domain, with the rest looked up from reference TRBV28 and TRBJ2-7, is DVKVTQSSRYLVKRTGEKVFLECVQDMDHENMFWYRQDPGLGLRLIYFSYDVKMKEKGDIPEGYSVSREKKERFSLILESASTNQTSMYLCASSAPGTSSYEQYFGPGTRLTVT.

The count of this clonotype is one. The gene calls are TRBV5-1 and TRBJ2-3, with D maybe TRBD2 (6 bases). CDR1 is SGHRS, CDR2 YFSETQ, per germline. The CDR3 has 16 residues. V lost 0 bases and J lost 3, with 14 bases in between. The CDR3: CASSLVLASETDTQYF. For the CDR3, the DNA is TGCGCCAGCAGCTTGGTCCTGGCTAGCGAGACAGATACGCAGTATTTT.

This clonotype was found many times. V gene TRBV4-1 combines with J gene TRBJ2-1, with TRBD2 identical over 7 bases. Germline V gives CDR1 MGHRA, CDR2 YSYEKL. The CDR3 is 17 residues long. J gave up 8 bases and V 4 bases, and 17 bases lay outside the gene matches. The CDR3 sequence is CASSLSLGRGSRDEQFF. Here the CDR3 DNA reads TGCGCCAGCAGCCTGAGCCTTGGGAGGGGTAGTCGGGATGAGCAGTTCTTC.

V usage is TRBV28 and J usage is TRBJ2-1; the D is unclear. There are 13 residues in the CDR3. CDR1 is MDHEN and CDR2 is SYDVKM in the germline V gene. V lost 3 bases and J 12 bases, leaving 15 bases between the germline ends. CDR3 sequence reads: CASSFISPNWQFF. The CDR3 nucleotides are TGTGCCAGCAGTTTTATTTCCCCGAATTGGCAGTTCTTC.

J is TRBJ2-7 and V is TRBV7-2; 7 bases are a match to TRBD1. CDR1 and CDR2 from the germline V gene are SGHTA and FQGNSA. The CDR3 is made up of 14 amino acids. V shed 3 bases, J shed 3 bases, and the junction held 5 bases outside the gene matches. DNA of the CDR3: TGTGCCAGCAGCTTTACAGGGGTCGACTACGAGCAGTACTTC. Protein sequence: CASSFTGVDYEQYF.

This clonotype was observed a few times. The chain combines TRBV18 with TRBJ1-5; no reliable D call. Germline CDR1 and CDR2: KGHSH and LQKENI. The CDR3 loop spans 15 amino acids. The ends were cut back, 3 bases at V and 1 base at J, with 10 bases in the middle. The CDR3 here is CASSPRRFSNQPQHF. The CDR3 nucleotides read TGTGCCAGCTCACCGCGCCGGTTCAGCAATCAGCCCCAGCATTTT.

The V gene is TRBV5-1, the J gene TRBJ1-1; D remains ambiguous. The V end lost 1 base, the J end lost 0 bases, and 10 bases lay between the germline ends. Germline V gene sequence: CDR1 SGHRS, CDR2 YFSETQ. The CDR3 sequence is 15 residues long. The chain's CDR3 is CASSLSVSVNTEAFF. The DNA of the CDR3 is TGCGCCAGCAGCTTGTCTGTCAGCGTGAACACTGAAGCTTTCTTT.

This clonotype was counted only a few times. The V call is TRBV19, the J call TRBJ1-5; D is undetermined. The CDR3 consists of 13 residues. Germline lookup yields CDR1 LNHDA and CDR2 SQIVND (reference sequence). V lost 3 bases, J lost 5 bases, and 8 bases lay in between. CDR3 loop: CASSISGYQPQHF. In nucleotides, the CDR3 is TGTGCCAGTAGTATTTCCGGCTATCAGCCCCAGCATTTT.